This is a list of T cell receptor beta chains from one sample in a study of neurological immune-mediated disorders. One entry per CDR3 protein, called by TCRdb with MiXCR from the 5' RACE reads. The sample holds under 45,000 distinct CDR3 sequences, 20% to 25% seen once. The specimen was PBMCs. The receptors originated from a man in his sixties with HTLV-1-associated myelopathy (HAM/TSP). Each CDR3 is given with its conserved first and last residue. A D gene is named only where the DNA matches it firmly. Expanded clones get a size class; other rows say once, few or many, or leave the size out.

15	TRBV7-2	TRBJ2-3	TRBD1	-	TGTGCCAGCAGCTTAGGACAGGGCTTCACAGATACGCAGTATTTT	CASSLGQGFTDTQYF
10	TRBV29-1	TRBJ2-1	-	many	TGCAGCGTTGACCTGGCAGAGCAGTTCTTC	CSVDLAEQFF
16	TRBV20-1	TRBJ2-3	TRBD2	many	TGCAGTGCTGGGGGACTAGCGGGAACTAGCACAGATACGCAGTATTTT	CSAGGLAGTSTDTQYF
13	TRBV3-1	TRBJ2-2	-	-	TGTGCCAGCAGCCAAGCGAACACCGGGGAGCTGTTTTTT	CASSQANTGELFF
16	TRBV5-1	TRBJ2-1	TRBD2	many	TGCGCCAGCAGCCCTGGGACTAGCGGGAAGTACAATGAGCAGTTCTTC	CASSPGTSGKYNEQFF
18	TRBV29-1	TRBJ2-1	TRBD2	-	TGCAGCGTTGATGGACTAGCTGTACCCTACCTTTATAACAATGAGCAGTTCTTC	CSVDGLAVPYLYNNEQFF
13	TRBV5-1	TRBJ2-2	-	many	TGCGCCAGCAGCGTCCCTACTGCCGGGGAGCTGTTTTTT	CASSVPTAGELFF
14	TRBV10-1	TRBJ2-3	-	-	TGCGCCAGCAGTGAAGCCAGGGAGCCAGATACGCAGTATTTT	CASSEAREPDTQYF
13	TRBV5-1	TRBJ2-5	-	few	TGCGCCAGCAGCTTGTCCCCTCAAGAGACCCAGTACTTC	CASSLSPQETQYF
13	TRBV3-1	TRBJ1-6	-	many	TGTGCCAGCAGCCTGTCCGAGAATTCACCCCTCCACTTT	CASSLSENSPLHF
16	TRBV4-2	TRBJ2-6	-	many	TGTGCCAGCAGCCAAGAAGGGGACTCTGGGGCCAACGTCCTGACTTTC	CASSQEGDSGANVLTF
14	TRBV7-9	TRBJ2-3	-	many	TGTGCCGGTGTGGGAGGGGGACCCTCCGATACGCAGTATTTT	CAGVGGGPSDTQYF
14	TRBV20-1	TRBJ2-7	-	many	TGCAGTGCTTACCCGACTAGTGGGAGCTACGAGCAGTACTTC	CSAYPTSGSYEQYF
11	TRBV5-1	TRBJ2-5	-	many	TGCGCCAGCAGCTCCCAAGAGACCCAGTACTTC	CASSSQETQYF
14	TRBV5-1	TRBJ2-2	-	many	TGCGCCAGCAGCTTGAGCAGGGAGTCCGGGGAGCTGTTTTTT	CASSLSRESGELFF
14	TRBV6-1	TRBJ1-1	TRBD1	few	TGTGCCAGCAGTGCAAAAACAGGGGGCACTGAAGCTTTCTTT	CASSAKTGGTEAFF
15	TRBV11-2	TRBJ2-3	TRBD2	many	TGTGCCAGCAGCCGGACTAGCGGATACACAGATACGCAGTATTTT	CASSRTSGYTDTQYF
13	TRBV29-1	TRBJ2-3	TRBD1	medium-sized	TGCAGCGTTGAGGGACAGGGAAAAGATACGCAGTATTTT	CSVEGQGKDTQYF
16	TRBV20-1	TRBJ2-3	TRBD2	many	TGCAGTGCTAGCTTTGGTTCGAGCGGGGCAACAGATACGCAGTATTTT	CSASFGSSGATDTQYF
17	TRBV5-1	TRBJ2-1	TRBD2	many	TGCGCCAGCAGCTCCGGACTAGCGGGAGTGGGTTCTAATGAGCAGTTCTTC	CASSSGLAGVGSNEQFF
19	TRBV12-3/TRBV12-4	TRBJ2-1	TRBD2	many	TGTGCCAGCAGTTTACGAAGTAGCGGGAGGGAGAGCTCCTACAATGAGCAGTTCTTC	CASSLRSSGRESSYNEQFF
15	TRBV7-9	TRBJ1-5	-	many	TGTGCCAGCAGCTTAAACGGTGGGGATTCCCAGCCCCAGCATTTT	CASSLNGGDSQPQHF
16	TRBV24-1	TRBJ1-5	-	many	TGTGCCACCAGTGATCTCTTCGGTCGGGGCAATCAGCCCCAGCATTTT	CATSDLFGRGNQPQHF
16	TRBV28	TRBJ2-1	TRBD1	many	TGTGCCAGCACCTTGGGGGGGACAGGGGGCTGGAATGAGCAGTTCTTC	CASTLGGTGGWNEQFF
14	TRBV20-1	TRBJ2-1	TRBD2	many	TGCAGTGCAACCGGGAGGGCCGTTTACAATGAGCAGTTCTTC	CSATGRAVYNEQFF
17	TRBV5-1	TRBJ2-7	-	many	TGCGCCAGCAGCTTGGCCCGTAGTATGACAGGAGGTTACGAGCAGTACTTC	CASSLARSMTGGYEQYF
13	TRBV4-1	TRBJ2-1	TRBD2	many	TGCGCCAGCAGCCAATTACAGCGGGAGGGCCTGTTCTTC	CASSQLQREGLFF
16	TRBV5-1	TRBJ2-6	-	many	TGCGCCAGCAGCTTGTATCCGGCGTCTGGGGCCAACGTCCTGACTTTC	CASSLYPASGANVLTF
13	TRBV29-1	TRBJ1-5	-	many	TGCAGCGCCTCTGACACGGACAATCAGCCCCAGCATTTT	CSASDTDNQPQHF
16	TRBV4-1	TRBJ2-7	TRBD1	many	TGCGCCAGCAGCCAGGACCTCGACAGGGATTACTACGAGCAGTACTTC	CASSQDLDRDYYEQYF
14	TRBV5-1	TRBJ2-3	-	many	TGCGCCAGCAGCTCGGGGACCAACACAGATACGCAGTATTTT	CASSSGTNTDTQYF
14	TRBV10-1	TRBJ1-5	-	many	TGCGCCAGCAGGAGATCCTTGGGCAATCAGCCCCAGCATTTT	CASRRSLGNQPQHF
13	TRBV2	TRBJ1-2	-	many	TGTGCCAGCAGTGAAGACCTCGGGTCTGGCTACACCTTC	CASSEDLGSGYTF
14	TRBV5-5	TRBJ1-3	-	many	TGTGCCAGCAGCTTGAGTGCTTCCGGAAACACCATATATTTT	CASSLSASGNTIYF
14	TRBV20-1	TRBJ2-1	-	many	TGCAGTGCTAGAGCCGGAACGAACTACAATGAGCAGTTCTTC	CSARAGTNYNEQFF
15	TRBV10-3	TRBJ1-1	-	many	TGTGCCATCAGTGAGAATCGGGGCGGGGGCACTGAAGCTTTCTTT	CAISENRGGGTEAFF
13	TRBV7-3	TRBJ1-1	TRBD1	many	TGTGCCAGCAGCTTAATGGGGACAGGTGAAGCTTTCTTT	CASSLMGTGEAFF
13	TRBV4-1	TRBJ1-1	TRBD1	many	TGCGCCAGCTCTGTGACAGGGAGGTCTGAAGCTTTCTTT	CASSVTGRSEAFF
17	TRBV10-3	TRBJ2-5	TRBD2	-	TGTGCCATCAGTGAGTCGTTGGCGGGAGGGGACCAAGAGACCCAGTACTTC	CAISESLAGGDQETQYF
15	TRBV12-3/TRBV12-4	TRBJ2-7	-	many	TGTGCCAGCAGTGCACCGGGAGTCCTACGGCCCAAGCAGTACTTC	CASSAPGVLRPKQYF
13	TRBV6-2/TRBV6-3	TRBJ2-2	-	many	TGTGCCAGCAGGCTAGGGAACGCCGGGGAGCTGTTTTTT	CASRLGNAGELFF
12	TRBV29-1	TRBJ2-7	-	many	TGCAGCATTGGGGACGGGACCTACGAGCAGTACTTC	CSIGDGTYEQYF
15	TRBV10-3	TRBJ2-5	-	many	TGTGCCATCAGTGAGGCGAGGGGGAGCACCGAGACCCAGTACTTC	CAISEARGSTETQYF
13	TRBV5-1	TRBJ2-1	TRBD2	many	TGCGCCAGCCGACTAGCGCAGAACAATGAGCAGTTCTTC	CASRLAQNNEQFF
15	TRBV7-2	TRBJ1-4	-	few	TGTGCCAGCAGCGCACGACCGACAACTAATGAAAAACTGTTTTTT	CASSARPTTNEKLFF
14	TRBV5-1	TRBJ2-7	-	-	TGCGCCAGCAGCTTGGTGGGAGGTAACTACGAGCAGTACTTC	CASSLVGGNYEQYF
14	TRBV28	TRBJ2-7	TRBD1	many	TGTGCCAGCAGTTTAAATCAGGGGGCCTACGAGCAGTACTTC	CASSLNQGAYEQYF
16	TRBV5-4	TRBJ1-3	-	many	TGTGCCAGCAGCTTGGCCACGGCCTCAGGTGGAAACACCATATATTTT	CASSLATASGGNTIYF
17	TRBV3-1	TRBJ2-1	TRBD2	many	TGTGCCAGCAGCAAAGGGACTAGCGGGACCTCTGTGGGTGAGCAGTTCTTC	CASSKGTSGTSVGEQFF
19	TRBV7-9	TRBJ2-6	TRBD1	many	TGTGCCAGCAGCTTAGCGTGGGACAGGGTTACAGCTGGGGCCAACGTCCTGACTTTC	CASSLAWDRVTAGANVLTF
13	TRBV20-1	TRBJ2-3	-	many	TGCAGTGCTACACCCGGGACACAAAATACGCAGTATTTT	CSATPGTQNTQYF
16	TRBV5-1	TRBJ2-2	-	many	TGCGCCAGCAGCTTGGCCGAACAGGGGAGGGACGGGGAGCTGTTTTTT	CASSLAEQGRDGELFF
13	TRBV6-6	TRBJ1-1	-	many	TGTGCCAGCAGTTACGGAATTGGGGCTGAAGCTTTCTTT	CASSYGIGAEAFF
15	TRBV3-1	TRBJ2-3	TRBD2	once	TGTGCCAGCAGCCTCTCAGCGGGAACCACAGATACGCAGTATTTT	CASSLSAGTTDTQYF